The T cell receptor (beta chain) under discussion was sequenced for a study of T cell responses to AZD1222 COVID-19 vaccine. Study overall: Investigators merged groups given second doses at roughly 4 or roughly 12 weeks.

Data came from immunoSEQ multiplex PCR; TCRdb stores just in-frame clones and leaves some out. The sample holds roughly 56,000 clones, roughly 85% seen once. For this clone: No antigen is known for it.

Study outcomes and limitations: Spike-specific TCR breadth and depth rose after two AZD1222 doses. Spike as a whole was targeted by vaccine-associated CD4 TCRs, dominant at 160-218 and 743-854. Baseline serology detected seropositivity in only a handful of AZD1222 recipients.

This sequence originates from an adult in good health. Sequenced material: peripheral blood, taken on day 0 of AZD1222 vaccination.

The CDR3 DNA follows: TGTGCCACGGGCACTATTGAAAACGAGCAGTACTTC. Its translation: CATGTIENEQYF. This chain uses TRBV24-1 with TRBJ2-7; D gene uncertain. Trimming stripped 10 bases from V and 5 bases from J, with 14 bases between. This CDR3 comprises 12 residues. Germline CDR1 and CDR2: KGHDR and SFDVKD.